One and the same sample provided the 29 T cell receptor beta chains below, sequenced in a study of OX40 agonist ivuxolimab in advanced cancers. Only in-frame clones appear in the TCRdb table, and some are missing; sequencing was by immunoSEQ multiplex PCR. The data contain under 75,000 clones, 70% to 90% of them singletons. Sequencing was performed on CD4+ or CD8+ T cells sorted from blood, taken in a trial of the OX40 agonist ivuxolimab. The receptors originated from an adult with an advanced solid tumor such as melanoma, head and neck, liver or kidney cancer.

The J gene is TRBJ2-7, the V gene TRBV6-1, with D possibly called TRBD1 or TRBD2 (5 bases each). V lost 6 bases and J 6 bases, leaving 18 bases between the germline ends. In germline, CDR1 is MNHNS, CDR2 SASEGT. There are 14 residues in the CDR3. In DNA form, the CDR3 reads TGTGCCAGCAGCGCTCGGGGCAAACTGGGCGAGCAGTACTTC. It translates to CASSARGKLGEQYF.

The chain employs TRBV7-9 and TRBJ2-1; TRBD2 matches 10 bases. V lost 3 bases, J lost 10 bases, and 12 bases stayed unmatched. Germline CDR1 SEHNR, CDR2 FQNEAQ (reference sequence). This CDR3 is 16 amino acids long. CDR3 nucleotide sequence: TGTGCCAGCAGCTTTCAGCTAGCGGGAGATGTAAACGAGCAGTTCTTC. Its protein is CASSFQLAGDVNEQFF. The entire variable domain, with the rest obtained from reference TRBV7-9 and TRBJ2-1, is as follows: DTGVSQNPRHKITKRGQNVTFRCDPISEHNRLYWYRQTLGQGPEFLTYFQNEAQLEKSRLLSDRFSAERPKGSFSTLEIQRTEQGDSAMYLCASSFQLAGDVNEQFFGPGTRLTVL.

This clone was picked up a small number of times. This sequence joins TRBV5-1 and TRBJ1-2; perhaps TRBD1 as D (5 bases). The CDR3 consists of 13 residues. V shed 0 bases and J shed 4 bases, with 7 bases lying between them. Germline V gives CDR1 SGHRS, CDR2 YFSETQ. The CDR3 protein is CASSLGQFYGYTF. The CDR3 nucleotides are TGCGCCAGCAGCTTGGGACAGTTCTATGGCTACACCTTC.

The CDR3 DNA reads as TGTGCCAGCAGCCCTCTCCTAGCGGGAGGCGAGCAGTACTTC. It encodes CASSPLLAGGEQYF. This sequence joins TRBV9 and TRBJ2-7, with 11 bases matching TRBD2. The germline V gene has CDR1 SGDLS and CDR2 YYNGEE. Germline trimming cut 4 bases from V and 6 bases from J; bases unmatched to any gene: 6. CDR3 length: 14 amino acids.

This chain uses TRBV28 with TRBJ2-3, with D uncertain. The CDR3 extends over 15 amino acids. The germline CDR1 and CDR2 sequences are MDHEN and SYDVKM. The V end was cut by 2 bases, the J end by 3 bases, with 12 bases between. For the CDR3, the DNA is TGTGCCAGCAGTTTAGGCGCGGTCGGGACAGATACGCAGTATTTT. Translating it yields CASSLGAVGTDTQYF. Drawing the rest from reference TRBV28 and TRBJ2-3, the complete variable domain is DVKVTQSSRYLVKRTGEKVFLECVQDMDHENMFWYRQDPGLGLRLIYFSYDVKMKEKGDIPEGYSVSREKKERFSLILESASTNQTSMYLCASSLGAVGTDTQYFGPGTRLTVL.

This sequence joins TRBV7-9 and TRBJ1-5; D may be TRBD1 (5 bases). Trimming removed 5 bases at V and 8 bases at J, with 16 bases between. The CDR3 is 14 amino acids. CDR1 and CDR2 from the germline V gene are SEHNR and FQNEAQ (reference sequence). CDR3 nucleotide sequence: TGTGCCAGCAGCCCCGACAGTATTGGGGAGCCCCAGCATTTT. Its protein is CASSPDSIGEPQHF. Supplemented by reference TRBV7-9 and TRBJ1-5, the full variable domain reads DTGVSQNPRHKITKRGQNVTFRCDPISEHNRLYWYRQTLGQGPEFLTYFQNEAQLEKSRLLSDRFSAERPKGSFSTLEIQRTEQGDSAMYLCASSPDSIGEPQHFGDGTRLSIL.

The chain couples TRBV2 to TRBJ1-5, with D maybe TRBD1 (5 bases). In germline, CDR1 is SNHLY, CDR2 FYNNEI. Trimming shortened V by 3 bases and J by 1 base, and 7 bases separated the two germline ends. CDR3 length equals 14 residues. This CDR3 is CASSEQGSNQPQHF. The DNA of the CDR3 is TGTGCCAGCAGTGAGCAGGGCAGCAATCAGCCCCAGCATTTT.

The chain is built from TRBV7-8 and TRBJ2-5; TRBD2 matches 7 bases. Germline V lookup: CDR1 SGHVS, CDR2 FQNEAQ. The CDR3 totals 15 residues. V was pared by 5 bases and J by 2 bases, with 8 bases of the junction left unmatched. In DNA, the CDR3 is TGTGCCAGCAGCCCCCCGGGGGGAGGGCAAGAGACCCAGTACTTC. It yields the protein CASSPPGGGQETQYF.

In DNA, the CDR3 is TGTGCCAGTGGAGACAGGGCCGGGAATGAGCAGTTCTTC. As protein: CASGDRAGNEQFF. The chain combines TRBV19 with TRBJ2-1; 7 bases line up with TRBD1. CDR1 and CDR2 (germline): LNHDA, SQIVND (reference sequence). CDR3 size: 13 residues. The trim removed 8 bases at V and 7 bases at J, leaving 8 bases unmatched.

The CDR3 bases are TGTGCCAGCCAAGGACAGGGAGTAGGAGAGACCCAGTACTTC. It specifies CASQGQGVGETQYF. V usage is TRBV6-5 and J usage is TRBJ2-5; 8 nucleotides agree with TRBD1. Unmatched junction bases numbered 9, after V lost 8 bases and J lost 4 bases. Per germline, CDR1 MNHEY and CDR2 SVGAGI. This CDR3 has 14 amino acids.

This clone was picked up one time. The genes are TRBV18 and TRBJ2-1, with D possibly TRBD1 on 6 matching bases. CDR3 size: 13 residues. Trimming left V 6 bases short and J 7 bases short, with 13 bases between. Germline V gene sequence: CDR1 KGHSH, CDR2 LQKENI. This CDR3 is CASSDTGLNEQFF. The CDR3 DNA reads as TGTGCCAGCTCCGACACAGGGTTGAATGAGCAGTTCTTC.

This chain uses TRBV25-1 with TRBJ1-2, with TRBD1 matching over 11 bases. Losses at the gene ends were 6 bases for V and 0 bases for J; bases not matched to a gene: 12. Germline CDR1 MGHDK, CDR2 SYGVNS. The CDR3 length is 18 residues. The CDR3 sequence: CASSGPGQGVSTNYGYTF. The CDR3 coding sequence is TGTGCCAGCAGCGGACCGGGACAGGGGGTTTCGACTAACTATGGCTACACCTTC.

The V call is TRBV18, the J call TRBJ2-1; no clear D. Germline CDR1 and CDR2: KGHSH and LQKENI. V was clipped by 1 base and J by 10 bases, with 11 bases between them. CDR3 length: 13 amino acids. The CDR3: CASSPLEFQEQFF. CDR3 sequence (DNA): TGTGCCAGCTCACCACTAGAGTTTCAAGAGCAGTTCTTC.

The V call is TRBV30, the J call TRBJ2-1; 11 bases are a match to TRBD2. The trim removed 3 bases at V and 8 bases at J, leaving 9 bases unmatched. The CDR3 totals 15 residues. Germline V gives CDR1 GTSNPN, CDR2 SVGIG (reference sequence). Written as DNA, the CDR3 is TGTGCCTGGAGACGTTTAGCGGGAGGGCCGGATGAGCAGTTCTTC. As protein: CAWRRLAGGPDEQFF.

V and J are TRBV5-6 and TRBJ2-5; D tentatively reads TRBD1 or TRBD2 (6 bases each). The V and J ends lost 4 bases and 5 bases respectively, with 9 bases between them. CDR1 SGHDT and CDR2 YYEEEE come from the germline V gene. The length of the CDR3 is 12 residues. In DNA, the CDR3 is TGTGCCAGCAGCGAGGGGGGCGAGACCCAGTACTTC. Its translation: CASSEGGETQYF.

This chain connects TRBV6-5 to TRBJ2-3; possibly TRBD2 for D (5 bases). CDR3 size: 15 residues. CDR1 is MNHEY, CDR2 SVGAGI, per germline. Trimming left V 4 bases short and J 0 bases short, with 11 bases between. The CDR3: CASSSRGFSTDTQYF. CDR3 coding DNA: TGTGCCAGCAGTTCACGGGGATTTAGCACAGATACGCAGTATTTT.

The CDR3 DNA is TGTGCCAGCAGCTTGGGACTCACCTCTGGAAACACCATATATTTT. This translates into CASSLGLTSGNTIYF. The chain employs TRBV7-6 and TRBJ1-3, with D maybe TRBD1 (5 bases). CDR1 and CDR2 (germline): SGHVS, FNYEAQ. The CDR3 has 15 residues. Trimming cost V 3 bases and J 0 bases, with 9 bases left between them.

The chain joins TRBV11-2 to TRBJ2-2, with D possibly being TRBD1 or TRBD2 (5 bases each). V lost 3 bases and J 0 bases, leaving 8 bases between the germline ends. Germline V gives CDR1 SGHAT, CDR2 FQNNGV. The CDR3 has 15 residues. The CDR3 DNA follows: TGTGCCAGCAGCTTCAGGGACGCGAACACCGGGGAGCTGTTTTTT. Its translation: CASSFRDANTGELFF. The full variable domain, in which reference TRBV11-2 and TRBJ2-2 provide the parts outside the CDR3, is EAGVAQSPRYKIIEKRQSVAFWCNPISGHATLYWYQQILGQGPKLLIQFQNNGVVDDSQLPKDRFSAERLKGVDSTLKIQPAKLEDSAVYLCASSFRDANTGELFFGEGSRLTVL.

The J gene is TRBJ2-3, the V gene TRBV7-8, with D hard to call. CDR1 and CDR2 from the germline V gene are SGHVS and FQNEAQ. V was shortened by 2 bases and J by 5 bases, with 2 bases between the two germline ends. This CDR3 has 11 amino acids. The CDR3 loop reads CASSLRDTQYF. The CDR3 DNA is TGTGCCAGCAGCTTAAGAGATACGCAGTATTTT. Full variable domain (outside the CDR3, taken from reference TRBV7-8 and TRBJ2-3): GAGVSQSPRYKVAKRGQDVALRCDPISGHVSLFWYQQALGQGPEFLTYFQNEAQLDKSGLPSDRFFAERPEGSVSTLKIQRTQQEDSAVYLCASSLRDTQYFGPGTRLTVL.

The V gene is TRBV6-1, the J gene TRBJ2-7, with D maybe TRBD1 (5 bases). This CDR3 comprises 14 residues. Germline V gene lookup returns CDR1 MNHNS and CDR2 SASEGT. Trimming removed 4 bases from V and 6 bases from J, with 16 bases in between. CDR3 DNA sequence: TGTGCCAGCAGTGGAGTACAGGTGACAACCGAGCAGTACTTC. Residues: CASSGVQVTTEQYF.

The chain combines TRBV7-9 with TRBJ2-2; D remains ambiguous. Germline V gives CDR1 SEHNR, CDR2 FQNEAQ (reference sequence). The CDR3 consists of 14 residues. Between the trimmed V and J ends, which lost 1 base and 0 bases, there was a span of 3 bases. The CDR3 reads CASSLDPNTGELFF. Written as DNA, the CDR3 is TGTGCCAGCAGCTTAGACCCGAACACCGGGGAGCTGTTTTTT.

V gene TRBV7-3 combines with J gene TRBJ2-3, with a possible D match to TRBD1 (5 bases). Germline V gene sequence: CDR1 SGHTA, CDR2 FQGTGA. V lost 5 bases to trimming and J lost 4 bases, with 13 bases between them. CDR3 size: 14 residues. The CDR3 sequence is CASSRGGTADTQYF. The CDR3 region has the DNA TGTGCCAGCAGCAGGGGCGGTACGGCAGATACGCAGTATTTT.

The chain recombines TRBV5-1 with TRBJ2-7; 9 bases agree with TRBD1. The CDR3 length is 14 residues. Germline V CDR1 and CDR2: SGHRS, YFSETQ. V trimming: 4 bases; J trimming: 4 bases; junction bases outside the gene matches: 6. The CDR3 spells CASSTGTGTYEQYF. The CDR3 nucleotides read TGCGCCAGCAGCACCGGGACAGGGACATACGAGCAGTACTTC.

This clone was seen a handful of times. The chain is built from TRBV5-6 and TRBJ2-7; 8 bases match TRBD1. CDR1 and CDR2 from the germline V gene are SGHDT and YYEEEE. The CDR3 is 15 residues long. The V and J ends lost 4 bases and 2 bases, in that order; junction bases with no gene match: 8. CDR3 region: CASSPVGQGTYEQYF. DNA for the CDR3: TGTGCCAGCAGCCCCGTCGGACAGGGTACCTACGAGCAGTACTTC. Using reference TRBV5-6 and TRBJ2-7 for the parts outside the CDR3, the full variable domain is DAGVTQSPTHLIKTRGQQVTLRCSPKSGHDTVSWYQQALGQGPQFIFQYYEEEERQRGNFPDRFSGHQFPNYSSELNVNALLLGDSALYLCASSPVGQGTYEQYFGPGTRLTVT.

This sequence joins TRBV19 and TRBJ2-6; D is undetermined. Trimming removed 5 bases from V and 1 base from J, with 9 bases in between. Germline assignment: CDR1 LNHDA and CDR2 SQIVND (reference sequence). The CDR3 has 15 residues. The CDR3 region is CASSDLRSGANVLTF. CDR3 nucleotides: TGTGCCAGTAGTGACCTCCGTTCTGGGGCCAACGTCCTGACTTTC.

This chain uses TRBV21-1 with TRBJ2-7; TRBD2, as called in the table, went unchecked against the DNA. TRBV21-1 has pseudogene status. This CDR3 contains 15 residues. The CDR3 DNA reads TGTGCCAGCAGCAACCCGGGACTAGCGGCCTACGAGCAGTACTTC. Amino acid sequence: CASSNPGLAAYEQYF.

The chain combines TRBV11-2 with TRBJ1-1, with D maybe TRBD1 (5 bases). Trimming pared 1 base from V and 4 bases from J, leaving 13 bases between. Germline-derived CDR1 and CDR2 are SGHAT and FQNNGV. This CDR3 spans 15 amino acids. DNA of the CDR3: TGTGCCAGCAGCTTAGTGGTCAGGGCTGTCACTGAAGCTTTCTTT. Protein: CASSLVVRAVTEAFF.

This chain links TRBV5-6 with TRBJ2-5; D is undetermined. Between the trimmed V and J ends, which lost 4 bases and 1 base, there was a span of 11 bases. The germline V gene has CDR1 SGHDT and CDR2 YYEEEE. The CDR3 is 14 residues long. The CDR3 nucleotides are TGTGCCAGCAGCCGCCTATCAGGCCAAGAGACCCAGTACTTC. Its protein product is CASSRLSGQETQYF.

The rearrangement joins TRBV11-2 to TRBJ2-3; D is ambiguous. Germline V lookup: CDR1 SGHAT, CDR2 FQNNGV. The CDR3 is made up of 12 amino acids. V was cut by 5 bases and J by 4 bases, with 7 bases left in between. CDR3 protein: CASSPVADTQYF. CDR3 nucleotide sequence: TGTGCCAGCAGCCCAGTAGCAGATACGCAGTATTTT.